This TCR beta chain was recovered during a study of T cells in Graves' hyperthyroidism and ophthalmopathy. Regarding the study as a whole: Expanded thyroid clonotypes (above 0.001) were mostly also found in blood.

The count of this clonotype is one. The antigen remains unidentified. Disease lasting under 3 months, a NOSPECS grade of at least 4, and a Clinical Activity Score of at least 3 were features of the ophthalmopathy patients. The TCR beta CDR3 regions underwent amplification using RNA transcripts as the source. During a first-round RT-PCR of the TCR CDR3, the HTBI primer set was used. Using its own MiXCR run on the multiplex PCR reads, TCRdb lists one record per CDR3 protein. This repertoire shows hundreds of thousands of distinct CDR3 sequences, around 15% found once; its top ten account for approximately 27%. With 0 bases clipped from V and 1 base from J, the junction kept 13 bases outside the gene matches. The CDR3 is 18 residues long. Germline assignment: CDR1 DFQATT and CDR2 SNEGSKA (reference sequence).

The rearrangement joins TRBV20-1 to TRBJ2-7; 9 positions agree with TRBD2. Material for sequencing was blood. The TCR was taken from a man in his fifties or sixties with Graves' ophthalmopathy. CDR3 amino acids: CSARDIRHGGRASYEQYF. CDR3 bases: TGCAGTGCTAGAGATATCCGGCATGGCGGGAGGGCTTCCTACGAGCAGTACTTC.